The sequence of this T cell receptor (beta chain) was determined in a study of blood T cell repertoires in COVID-19. Turning to the study itself: PBMCs, B-cell-depleted T cells, or T cells provided the cDNA or gDNA that made up the material.

This clone was picked up one time. A clone one base away is much larger, so this may be a read error. Other DNA variants within this sample encode the same CDR3. Clinical histories supplied by participants themselves formed the basis of cohort assignment. Methods used by the authors: Reference gene primer amplification in the assay estimated nucleated cell counts. Assay: immunoSEQ multiplex PCR; the TCRdb copy retains only in-frame clones and omits some. The D gene and trimming were derived from the DNA, and the V and J assignments and clone size from that table. The sample yields some 200,000 clones, about 87% seen once. Sequenced material: PBMCs or T cells enriched from blood (not recorded which). This sequence was found in a woman younger than 45 who had recovered from COVID-19.

CDR3 protein: CASSSGQGGMYEQYF. CDR3 sequence (DNA): TGTGCCAGCAGCTCGGGACAGGGAGGGATGTACGAACAGTACTTC. The gene calls are TRBV7-6 and TRBJ2-7; 9 bases match TRBD1. In germline, CDR1 is SGHVS, CDR2 FNYEAQ. This CDR3 has 15 residues.